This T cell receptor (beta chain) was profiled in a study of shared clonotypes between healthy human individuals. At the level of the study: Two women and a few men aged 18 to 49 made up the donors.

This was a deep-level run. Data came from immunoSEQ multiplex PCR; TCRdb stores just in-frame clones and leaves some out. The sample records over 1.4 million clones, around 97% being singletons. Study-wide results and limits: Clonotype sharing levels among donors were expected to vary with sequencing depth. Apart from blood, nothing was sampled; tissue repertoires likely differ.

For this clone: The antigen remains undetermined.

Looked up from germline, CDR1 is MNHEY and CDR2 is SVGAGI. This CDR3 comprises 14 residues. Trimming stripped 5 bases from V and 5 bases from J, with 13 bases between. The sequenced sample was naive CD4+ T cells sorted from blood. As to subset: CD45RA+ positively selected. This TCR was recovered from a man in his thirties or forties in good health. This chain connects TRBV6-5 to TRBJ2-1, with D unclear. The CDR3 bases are TGTGCCAGCAGTCCCGGGTTTAGGGACAATGAGCAGTTCTTC. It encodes CASSPGFRDNEQFF.